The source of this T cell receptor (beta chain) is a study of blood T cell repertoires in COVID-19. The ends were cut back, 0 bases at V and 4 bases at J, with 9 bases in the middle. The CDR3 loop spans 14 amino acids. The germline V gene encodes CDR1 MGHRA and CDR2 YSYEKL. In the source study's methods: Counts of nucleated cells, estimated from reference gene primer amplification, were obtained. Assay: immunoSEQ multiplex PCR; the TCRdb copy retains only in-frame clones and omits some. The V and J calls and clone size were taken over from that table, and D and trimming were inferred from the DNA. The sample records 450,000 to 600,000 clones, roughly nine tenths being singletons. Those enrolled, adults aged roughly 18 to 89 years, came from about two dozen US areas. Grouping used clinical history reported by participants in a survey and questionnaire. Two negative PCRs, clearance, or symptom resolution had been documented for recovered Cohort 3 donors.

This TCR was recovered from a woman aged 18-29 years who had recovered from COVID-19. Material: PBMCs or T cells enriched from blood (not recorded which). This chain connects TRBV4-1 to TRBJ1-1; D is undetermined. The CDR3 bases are TGCGCCAGCAGCCAAGAACGAGACTCCACTGAAGCTTTCTTT. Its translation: CASSQERDSTEAFF.